The rows below give T cell receptor beta chains drawn from one sample of a study of tumor and adjacent non-tumor tissue in lung cancer. TCRdb independently ran MiXCR on the multiplex PCR reads; one entry per CDR3 protein. In the table there are 120,000 or so distinct CDR3 sequences, approximately 80% of which are singletons. Sequencing used lung tumor tissue. The receptors were gathered from an older man with non-small cell lung cancer. CDR3s include the opening cysteine and the closing phenylalanine or tryptophan. Fields, in order: J gene, clone size, V gene, CDR3 length, D gene, CDR3 DNA, CDR3 protein. D genes are given only for firm matches. The size entry is marked missing in some rows and otherwise reads once, few, many or a size class.

J: TRBJ1-1
size: -
V: TRBV29-1
length: 14
D: -
DNA: TGCAAGGTCGAAGATACAGGGACTAATCCTGAAGCTTTCTTT
CDR3: CKVEDTGTNPEAFF

J: TRBJ1-2
size: -
V: TRBV5-1
length: 13
D: -
DNA: TGCGCAAGCAGCTGGGAACAATTCTATGGCTACACGTTC
CDR3: CASSWEQFYGYTF

J: TRBJ2-5
size: once
V: TRBV12-3/TRBV12-4
length: 13
D: -
DNA: TGTGCCAGCAGTTTAACCAGGGAAGAGATCCAGTACTTC
CDR3: CASSLTREEIQYF

J: TRBJ2-2
size: -
V: TRBV10-3
length: 16
D: -
DNA: TGTGCCATCACTGGCCGGGCTGCCCCGGGTACCGGGGAGCTGTATTTT
CDR3: CAITGRAAPGTGELYF

J: TRBJ2-7
size: -
V: TRBV5-1
length: 11
D: -
DNA: TGTGCCAGCACCTTGTATAACGAGCAGTACTTC
CDR3: CASTLYNEQYF

J: TRBJ2-1
size: -
V: TRBV29-1
length: 14
D: -
DNA: TGCAGCGTTGAAGGGTGGAGAGGTGAAGATGAGCTGTTCTTC
CDR3: CSVEGWRGEDELFF

J: TRBJ2-7
size: -
V: TRBV7-9
length: 14
D: -
DNA: TGTGCCAGGAGCTTAGATCCCAGGGGGGACAAGCAGTACTTC
CDR3: CARSLDPRGDKQYF

J: TRBJ2-7
size: -
V: TRBV11-2
length: 12
D: -
DNA: TGTGCCAGCAGCAATCAGGGGGGCGTGCAGTACTTC
CDR3: CASSNQGGVQYF

J: TRBJ1-1
size: -
V: TRBV5-4
length: 16
D: TRBD1
DNA: TGTGCCAGCATGTTTAAGACCGGGACAGGGGGCACTGAGGCTTTCTTT
CDR3: CASMFKTGTGGTEAFF

J: TRBJ1-2
size: few
V: TRBV29-1
length: 11
D: -
DNA: TGCAGCATTGTCGCAAGTCGGGGCTACACCTTC
CDR3: CSIVASRGYTF

J: TRBJ2-2
size: once
V: TRBV29-1
length: 14
D: -
DNA: TGCAGCGCTGACGTGGTGGGGGGCACCGGGGAGCAGTTTTTT
CDR3: CSADVVGGTGEQFF

J: TRBJ2-7
size: -
V: TRBV6-1
length: 13
D: -
DNA: TGTCCCAACACTTTGACAGCGTTCTACGAGCAGTACTTC
CDR3: CPNTLTAFYEQYF

J: TRBJ2-3
size: -
V: TRBV14
length: 17
D: TRBD1
DNA: TGTGCCAGAAGTAGATATCCCGGGACAGGGTACACAGATACGCAGTATTTT
CDR3: CARSRYPGTGYTDTQYF

J: TRBJ2-3
size: -
V: TRBV11-2
length: 14
D: -
DNA: TGTACCATCAGCCTAACCCCAGGGTCAAAAACGCAGTATTTT
CDR3: CTISLTPGSKTQYF

J: TRBJ1-2
size: -
V: TRBV7-3
length: 14
D: TRBD1
DNA: TGTGCCGGCAGCTCCGGGACAGGGGAAGAACGGTACACCTTC
CDR3: CAGSSGTGEERYTF

J: TRBJ2-5
size: -
V: TRBV11-1
length: 15
D: -
DNA: TGTACCGGCAGCCTGGGTAGGACTAATCAAGAGACCCAGAACTTC
CDR3: CTGSLGRTNQETQNF

J: TRBJ1-1
size: -
V: TRBV11-3
length: 16
D: TRBD1
DNA: TGTGGTAGCAGCCTAAAGACAGGGTGGATGAACACTGAAGCTTTCTTT
CDR3: CGSSLKTGWMNTEAFF

J: TRBJ2-5
size: -
V: TRBV12-3/TRBV12-4
length: 15
D: TRBD1
DNA: TGTGCCAGCAGTCGAGTCGGGACAGCCCAAGAGACCCAGTACTTC
CDR3: CASSRVGTAQETQYF

J: TRBJ2-3
size: -
V: TRBV5-4
length: 15
D: TRBD2
DNA: TGTGCCAGCAGCTGGCGGGGGGGCCCGGCAGATAGGCAGTATTTC
CDR3: CASSWRGGPADRQYF

J: TRBJ1-2
size: few
V: TRBV11-2
length: 14
D: -
DNA: TGTGCCAGCAGTTTAGGGGTTTCGAACTATGACTACACCTTC
CDR3: CASSLGVSNYDYTF

J: TRBJ2-2
size: few
V: TRBV4-2
length: 18
D: TRBD1
DNA: TGTGTCAGCAGCCAAAAAAACTTACACAGGGGGCGCTCCGGGGAGCCGTTTTTT
CDR3: CVSSQKNLHRGRSGEPFF

J: TRBJ1-1
size: -
V: TRBV12-3/TRBV12-4
length: 15
D: -
DNA: TGTGCCAGCAGTCCCCAGGGGACGGGGGATTTTGAAGCTTTCTTT
CDR3: CASSPQGTGDFEAFF

J: TRBJ2-1
size: -
V: TRBV29-1
length: 14
D: -
DNA: TGCAGCGTTGGAACTAGCACACCCTACAATGAGCAGTTCTTC
CDR3: CSVGTSTPYNEQFF

J: TRBJ2-7
size: -
V: TRBV12-3/TRBV12-4
length: 13
D: -
DNA: TGTGCCAGGAGTATGGGACAAGCCTACGAACAGTACTTC
CDR3: CARSMGQAYEQYF

J: TRBJ2-7
size: -
V: TRBV5-6
length: 16
D: -
DNA: TGTGCAAGCAGCGTCTCCCGACAGGGGAGGGCCTACGAGCAGTACTTC
CDR3: CASSVSRQGRAYEQYF

J: TRBJ1-3
size: -
V: TRBV6-6
length: 15
D: -
DNA: TGTGCCAGCAGGTGCCCAGGCAGGTGGCAATCCACTATATATTTT
CDR3: CASRCPGRWQSTIYF

J: TRBJ2-5
size: -
V: TRBV5-4
length: 17
D: TRBD2
DNA: TGTGTCAGCAGCTTGGAGCTACCGGGAGGTTCGTTAGAGACCCAGTACTTC
CDR3: CVSSLELPGGSLETQYF

J: TRBJ2-1
size: -
V: TRBV6-2/TRBV6-3
length: 13
D: -
DNA: TGTAAAAGCAACAGAGGCGGTTACAATGAGCAGTTCTTC
CDR3: CKSNRGGYNEQFF

J: TRBJ1-2
size: once
V: TRBV10-2
length: 13
D: -
DNA: TGTGCCAGCGGTGAGTCGAGCTGGAGGGAGGCCAACTTC
CDR3: CASGESSWREANF

J: TRBJ1-5
size: -
V: TRBV6-2/TRBV6-3
length: 14
D: -
DNA: TGTGCCGGTCGGGGGGCTGCACGCAATCAGCCCCAGCATTTT
CDR3: CAGRGAARNQPQHF

J: TRBJ2-1
size: -
V: TRBV10-2
length: 15
D: -
DNA: TGCGCCAGGAGCTCCCCGGGACCCTCTTCTCATGAGCACTTCTTC
CDR3: CARSSPGPSSHEHFF

J: TRBJ2-1
size: -
V: TRBV6-2/TRBV6-3
length: 11
D: -
DNA: TGTGCCAGCAGTCACATGGTCAGTCAGTTCTTC
CDR3: CASSHMVSQFF

J: TRBJ1-2
size: -
V: TRBV7-9
length: 15
D: -
DNA: TGTGCCAGTAGCTTGGAGGGGGTCCGATTTTTTGGCTACACCTTC
CDR3: CASSLEGVRFFGYTF

J: TRBJ2-2
size: few
V: TRBV18
length: 13
D: -
DNA: TGTGCCAGCTCACCAGACCGCACCGGGGAGCTGTTTTTT
CDR3: CASSPDRTGELFF

J: TRBJ1-1
size: once
V: TRBV11-3
length: 16
D: -
DNA: TGTGCCAGCAGTTTAAAGGCAGGATGGATGAACACTGAAGCTTTCTTT
CDR3: CASSLKAGWMNTEAFF

J: TRBJ2-5
size: -
V: TRBV28
length: 13
D: TRBD2
DNA: TGTACCAGTAGTTTCCCCGGGAGGGAGACCCAGTACTTC
CDR3: CTSSFPGRETQYF

J: TRBJ1-5
size: -
V: TRBV4-1
length: 15
D: TRBD1
DNA: TGCACCAACAGCCCCGGGACAGGGAGCAATCAGCCCCAGAACTTT
CDR3: CTNSPGTGSNQPQNF

J: TRBJ2-1
size: -
V: TRBV4-3
length: 16
D: -
DNA: TGCGCCAGCAGCCAAGATCTAAGAGACTCATACAATGAGCGGTTCTTC
CDR3: CASSQDLRDSYNERFF

J: TRBJ1-6
size: -
V: TRBV29-1
length: 16
D: -
DNA: TGCAGCATTGCTGTTACAGGGTGGAGTGGTGGGTCACCCCTCCACTTT
CDR3: CSIAVTGWSGGSPLHF

J: TRBJ2-5
size: -
V: TRBV12-3/TRBV12-4
length: 13
D: -
DNA: TGTGCCAGCAGACCCGGACATGGCTCCACCGAGTACTTC
CDR3: CASRPGHGSTEYF

J: TRBJ2-7
size: once
V: TRBV6-6
length: 13
D: -
DNA: TGTGCGAGCAGTTACGTCAGGGGAGCCGAGCAGTACTTC
CDR3: CASSYVRGAEQYF

J: TRBJ1-2
size: -
V: TRBV29-1
length: 13
D: -
DNA: TGCAGTGTTCTCCATACGGTAGTCTATGGCTACACCTTC
CDR3: CSVLHTVVYGYTF

J: TRBJ1-6
size: many
V: TRBV14
length: 16
D: -
DNA: TGTGCCAGCAGCCAAACGGTCAGTGGTTACGGTTCACCCCTCCACTTT
CDR3: CASSQTVSGYGSPLHF

J: TRBJ2-1
size: -
V: TRBV25-1
length: 15
D: TRBD2
DNA: TGTGCCAGCAGTAAAATTAGCGGGACCTACAATGAGCAGTTATTC
CDR3: CASSKISGTYNEQLF

J: TRBJ2-7
size: -
V: TRBV6-6
length: 13
D: -
DNA: TGTGCTAGCAGTTACGCCAGGGGAGGCAAGCAGTATTTC
CDR3: CASSYARGGKQYF

J: TRBJ1-2
size: -
V: TRBV4-2
length: 18
D: TRBD1
DNA: TGTGCCAGCAGCCCAAGGCGGGACAGTTTTATTCGGGGGTATGGCTACACCTTC
CDR3: CASSPRRDSFIRGYGYTF

J: TRBJ2-7
size: -
V: TRBV29-1
length: 12
D: -
DNA: TGCAGCGTTATTGCTGCTTCCTACGAGCAGTACTTC
CDR3: CSVIAASYEQYF

J: TRBJ2-1
size: -
V: TRBV5-6
length: 16
D: -
DNA: TGTGCCAGCAGTTCCGGTAGGCGGAGCTTCTACAATGAACAGTTCTTC
CDR3: CASSSGRRSFYNEQFF

J: TRBJ1-1
size: -
V: TRBV6-1
length: 14
D: -
DNA: TGTGGCAGTAGTGTCGGGGATATAAACACTGAAGCTTTCTTT
CDR3: CGSSVGDINTEAFF

J: TRBJ2-3
size: -
V: TRBV5-4
length: 15
D: -
DNA: TGTACCAGCAGCCTGTCCCAGACACAGACAGATATGCAATATTTT
CDR3: CTSSLSQTQTDMQYF

J: TRBJ1-2
size: -
V: TRBV6-5
length: 14
D: -
DNA: TGTGCCAGCTTACAGGACATGGCAGGCTATGGATACACCTTC
CDR3: CASLQDMAGYGYTF

J: TRBJ1-1
size: many
V: TRBV20-1
length: 14
D: -
DNA: TGCAGTGCTAGAGGTCCTCAAGTGAACACTGAAGCTTTCTTT
CDR3: CSARGPQVNTEAFF